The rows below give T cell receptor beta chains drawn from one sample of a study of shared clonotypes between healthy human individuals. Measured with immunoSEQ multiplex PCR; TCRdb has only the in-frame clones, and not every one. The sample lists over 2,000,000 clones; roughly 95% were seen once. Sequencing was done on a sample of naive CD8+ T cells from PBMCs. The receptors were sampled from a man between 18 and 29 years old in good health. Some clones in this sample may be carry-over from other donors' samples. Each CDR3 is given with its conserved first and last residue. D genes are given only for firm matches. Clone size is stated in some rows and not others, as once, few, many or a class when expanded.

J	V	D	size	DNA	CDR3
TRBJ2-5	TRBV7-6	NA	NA	TGTGCCAGCAGCTTCTCTCAAATTGGGGGGGCTCGGGAGACCCAGTACTTC	CASSFSQIGGARETQYF
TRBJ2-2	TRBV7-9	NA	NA	TGTGCCAGCAGCCCGTCATTTGTCGGGGGAGCGAGCACCGGGGAGCTGTTTTTT	CASSPSFVGGASTGELFF
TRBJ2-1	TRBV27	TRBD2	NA	TGTGCCAGCAGTAACCCGGGACTAGCGGCCTACAATGAGCAGTTCTTC	CASSNPGLAAYNEQFF
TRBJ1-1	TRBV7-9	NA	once	TGTGCCAGCAGCTCCCCACAGGGTCGGGCTGAAGCTTTCTTT	CASSSPQGRAEAFF
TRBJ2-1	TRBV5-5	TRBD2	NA	TGTGCCAGCAGCCTCGAACTAGCGACACAACTCTCCGACAATGAGCAGTTCTTC	CASSLELATQLSDNEQFF
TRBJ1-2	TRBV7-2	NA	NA	TGTGCCAGCATCTTTAGGTGGGGTGCACCTAACTATGGCTACACCTTC	CASIFRWGAPNYGYTF
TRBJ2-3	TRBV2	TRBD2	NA	TGTGCCAGCAGTGAAGCAAGGAGACTAGCGGGGGACACAGATACGCAGTATTTT	CASSEARRLAGDTDTQYF
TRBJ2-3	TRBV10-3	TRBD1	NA	TGTGCTTCAGGGGACAGGGGGTCAGATACGCAGTATTTT	CASGDRGSDTQYF
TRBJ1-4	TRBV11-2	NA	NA	TGTGCCAGCAGCTTATTTAGGGAGGGGGAAAAACTGTTTTTT	CASSLFREGEKLFF
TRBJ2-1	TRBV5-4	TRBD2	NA	TGTGCCAGCAGCCTACTAGCGGGAGGGCCGGGTTGGAATGAGCAGTTCTTC	CASSLLAGGPGWNEQFF
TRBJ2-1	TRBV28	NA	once	TGTGCCAGCAGTTTAAGTCTCCCCGCCGATGAGCAGTTCTTC	CASSLSLPADEQFF
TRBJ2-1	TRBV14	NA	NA	TGTGCCAGCAGCCAAGGTCGCTGGAATGAGCAGTTCTTC	CASSQGRWNEQFF
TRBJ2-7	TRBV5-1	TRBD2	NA	TGCGCCAGCAGCTTGGCCGGACTAGCGGAGGTCTTTGAGGAGCAGTACTTC	CASSLAGLAEVFEEQYF
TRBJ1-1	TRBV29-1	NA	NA	TGCAGCGTAGTGACCCGGCCGGAGACTGAAGCTTTCTTT	CSVVTRPETEAFF
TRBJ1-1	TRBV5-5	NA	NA	TGTGCCAGCAGCCGTACTATGAACACTGAAGCTTTCTTT	CASSRTMNTEAFF
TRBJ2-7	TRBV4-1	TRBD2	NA	TGCGCCAGCAGCCAAGCAACTACATGGGTCGGGAGGCCCTCCTACGAGCAGTACTTC	CASSQATTWVGRPSYEQYF
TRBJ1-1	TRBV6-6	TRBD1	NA	TGTGCCAGCAGCCACCCGGACAGGGGGCGTTTCACTGAAGCTTTCTTT	CASSHPDRGRFTEAFF
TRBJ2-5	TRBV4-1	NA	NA	TGCGCCAGCAGCCAAGATCGGTTGGGGAGGACCCAAGAGACCCAGTACTTC	CASSQDRLGRTQETQYF
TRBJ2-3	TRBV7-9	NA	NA	TGTGCCAGCAGCCCCGGGGCCAGTTCGGATACGCAGTATTTT	CASSPGASSDTQYF
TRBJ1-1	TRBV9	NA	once	TGTGCCAGCTCAACGACAGGAATGAACACTGAAGCTTTCTTT	CASSTTGMNTEAFF
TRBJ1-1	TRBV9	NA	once	TGTGCCAGCAGCGCGGGACTGGAGACTGAAGCTTTCTTT	CASSAGLETEAFF
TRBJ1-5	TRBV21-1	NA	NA	TGTGCCAGCAACCAACGAGGGAACGTCCGGTTAGGCAATCAGCCCCAGCATTTT	CASNQRGNVRLGNQPQHF
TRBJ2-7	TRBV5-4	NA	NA	TGTGCCAGCAGCTTTCCAACCGGCGGGTACAACGAGCAGTACTTC	CASSFPTGGYNEQYF
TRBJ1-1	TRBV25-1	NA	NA	TGTGCCAGCAGTTTGTCTAGGGCCACTGAAGCTTTCTTT	CASSLSRATEAFF
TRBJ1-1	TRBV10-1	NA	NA	TGCGCCAGCAGTGAGTCGATATATCCTCAACGCACCTCATCCACTGAAGCTTTCTTT	CASSESIYPQRTSSTEAFF
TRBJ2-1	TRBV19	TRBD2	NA	TGTGCCAGTAGTGGGCGCGGGGGTTACAATGAGCAGTTCTTC	CASSGRGGYNEQFF
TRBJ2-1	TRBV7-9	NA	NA	TGTGCCAGCAGCTTCGGCCGAGGGCGGGCGACTAACAATGAGCAGTTCTTC	CASSFGRGRATNNEQFF
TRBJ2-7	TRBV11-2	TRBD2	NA	TGTGCCAGCAGCTCTTTGACTAGCGGGATTTTCTACGAGCAGTACTTC	CASSSLTSGIFYEQYF
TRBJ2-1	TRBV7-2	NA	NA	TGTGCCAGCAGCTCCTTCAGTGGCAGCCTAAATGAGCAGTTCTTC	CASSSFSGSLNEQFF
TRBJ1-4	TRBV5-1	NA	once	TGCGCCAGCAGCTTGTTGTCCGGACCAACTAATGAAAAACTGTTTTTT	CASSLLSGPTNEKLFF
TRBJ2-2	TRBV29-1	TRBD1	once	TGCAGCGTTCTGCCGGGACAGGGGCCGAACACCGGGGAGCTGTTTTTT	CSVLPGQGPNTGELFF
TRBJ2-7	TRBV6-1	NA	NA	TGTGCCAGCAGTGAAGAGGATCGGGGGCTCCAAGAGCAGTACTTC	CASSEEDRGLQEQYF
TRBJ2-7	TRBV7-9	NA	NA	TGTGCCAGCAGCTTACTGGGGTACGAGCAGTACTTC	CASSLLGYEQYF
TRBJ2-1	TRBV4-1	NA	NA	TGCGCCAGCAGCCAAGATTATGGGCGGGACCATAGGGATGAGCAGTTCTTC	CASSQDYGRDHRDEQFF
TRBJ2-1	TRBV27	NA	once	TGTGCCAGCAGTCTCTACAGGGATCATGAGCAGTTCTTC	CASSLYRDHEQFF
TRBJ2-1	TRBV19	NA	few	TGTGCCAGTAGTATGTCTAGTCATGAGCAGTTCTTC	CASSMSSHEQFF
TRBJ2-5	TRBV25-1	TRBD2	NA	TGTGCCAGCAGCCGGGGGACTAGACGGCAAGAGACCCAGTACTTC	CASSRGTRRQETQYF
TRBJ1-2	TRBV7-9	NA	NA	TGTGCCAGCAGGGGGGCGGAGATTAACTATGGCTACACCTTC	CASRGAEINYGYTF
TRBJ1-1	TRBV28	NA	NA	TGTGCCAGCAGTAGGGGAGAACTGAACACTGAAGCTTTCTTT	CASSRGELNTEAFF
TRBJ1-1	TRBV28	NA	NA	TGTGCCAGCAGAGGGATTAACAGGGTTAAATTCGGCAAGGGGACTGAAGCTTTCTTT	CASRGINRVKFGKGTEAFF
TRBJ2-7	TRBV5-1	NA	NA	TGCGCCAGCAGCTTGGCAAGGGTGGGAGAGATGTCCGAGCAGTACTTC	CASSLARVGEMSEQYF
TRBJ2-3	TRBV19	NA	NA	TGTGCCAGTAGACTAACAGGCACAGATACGCAGTATTTT	CASRLTGTDTQYF
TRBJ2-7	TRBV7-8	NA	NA	TGTGCCAGCAGCTTAGATAGGCGTCCCTACGAGCAGTACTTC	CASSLDRRPYEQYF
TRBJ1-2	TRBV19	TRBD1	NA	TGTGCCAGCTCACAGGGGCACTATGGCTACACCTTC	CASSQGHYGYTF
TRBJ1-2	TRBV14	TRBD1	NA	TGTGCCAGCAGCCAAGGACAGGGGGCAGGTGGCTACACCTTC	CASSQGQGAGGYTF
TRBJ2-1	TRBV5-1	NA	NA	TGCGCCAGCAGCTTGCGACATGGCTCCTACAATGAGCAGTTCTTC	CASSLRHGSYNEQFF
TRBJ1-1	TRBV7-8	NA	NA	TGTGCCAGCAGCTCCCCCAAGGGGGAAACCGCTGAAGCTTTCTTT	CASSSPKGETAEAFF
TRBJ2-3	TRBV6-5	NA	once	TGTGCCAGCAGTTACGAGGGGTCTAGCACAGATACGCAGTATTTT	CASSYEGSSTDTQYF
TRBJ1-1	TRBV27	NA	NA	TGTGCCAGCAGTTCACCGGGAGCTGAAGCTTTCTTT	CASSSPGAEAFF
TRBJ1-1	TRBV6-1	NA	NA	TGTGCCAGCAGTACGGGGGACACTGAAGCTTTCTTT	CASSTGDTEAFF
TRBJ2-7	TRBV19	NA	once	TGTGCCAGTAGTATAGAAGCAGGGGGGATCAATCCGTACGAGCAGTACTTC	CASSIEAGGINPYEQYF
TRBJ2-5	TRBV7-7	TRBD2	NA	TGTGCCAGCAGCTTAGTCGTGATTTTTTCTAGGACTAGCGGGAGCCAAGAGACCCAGTACTTC	CASSLVVIFSRTSGSQETQYF
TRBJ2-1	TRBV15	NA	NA	TGTGCCACCAGCAGAGAGGCGGAGAGCTCCTACAATGAGCAGTTCTTC	CATSREAESSYNEQFF
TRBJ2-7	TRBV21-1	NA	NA	TGTGCCAGCAGCCTTCGGACAGGGGACGAGCAGTACTTC	CASSLRTGDEQYF
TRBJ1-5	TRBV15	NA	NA	TGTGCCACCAGAGAATACGGATTTAGCAATCAGCCCCAGCATTTT	CATREYGFSNQPQHF
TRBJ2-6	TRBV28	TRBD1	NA	TGTGCCAGCAGCCCAGGGGGCACTGGGGCCAACGTCCTGACTTTC	CASSPGGTGANVLTF